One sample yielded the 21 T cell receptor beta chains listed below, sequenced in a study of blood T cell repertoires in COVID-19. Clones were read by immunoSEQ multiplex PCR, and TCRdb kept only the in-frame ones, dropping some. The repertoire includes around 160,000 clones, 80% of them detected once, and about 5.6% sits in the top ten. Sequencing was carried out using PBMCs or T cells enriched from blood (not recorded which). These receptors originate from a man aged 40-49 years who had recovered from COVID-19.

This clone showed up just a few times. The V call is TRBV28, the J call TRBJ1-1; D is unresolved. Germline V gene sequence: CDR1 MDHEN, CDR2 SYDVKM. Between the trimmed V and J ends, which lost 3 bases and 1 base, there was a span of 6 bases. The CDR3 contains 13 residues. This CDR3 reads CASSLSQNTEAFF. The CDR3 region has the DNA TGTGCCAGCAGTTTGAGCCAGAACACTGAAGCTTTCTTT.

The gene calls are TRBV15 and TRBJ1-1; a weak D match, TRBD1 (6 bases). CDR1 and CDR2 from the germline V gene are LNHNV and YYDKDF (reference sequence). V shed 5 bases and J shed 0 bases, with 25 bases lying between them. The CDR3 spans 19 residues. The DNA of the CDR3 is TGTGCCACCAGCGGAAAGGACAGTGAGAGGTTGATTGTGAACACTGAAGCTTTCTTT. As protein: CATSGKDSERLIVNTEAFF. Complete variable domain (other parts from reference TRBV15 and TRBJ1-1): DAMVIQNPRYQVTQFGKPVTLSCSQTLNHNVMYWYQQKSSQAPKLLFHYYDKDFNNEADTPDNFQSRRPNTSFCFLDIRSPGLGDTAMYLCATSGKDSERLIVNTEAFFGQGTRLTVV.

The CDR3 here is CSVAGQGAINPDTQYF. The CDR3 coding sequence is TGCAGCGTTGCGGGACAGGGGGCGATCAACCCAGATACGCAGTATTTT. The chain is built from TRBV29-1 and TRBJ2-3; 12 bases agree with TRBD1. The CDR3 is made up of 16 amino acids. Looked up from germline, CDR1 is SQVTM and CDR2 is ANQGSEA. With V trimmed by 4 bases and J by 4 bases, 9 bases remained unmatched.

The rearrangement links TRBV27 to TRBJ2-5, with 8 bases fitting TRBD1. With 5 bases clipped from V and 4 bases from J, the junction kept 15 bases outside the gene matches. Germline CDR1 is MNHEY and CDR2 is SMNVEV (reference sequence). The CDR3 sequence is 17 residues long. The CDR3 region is CASSAHTTGTGPETQYF. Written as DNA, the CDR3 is TGTGCCAGCAGTGCCCACACGACCGGGACAGGTCCAGAGACCCAGTACTTC.

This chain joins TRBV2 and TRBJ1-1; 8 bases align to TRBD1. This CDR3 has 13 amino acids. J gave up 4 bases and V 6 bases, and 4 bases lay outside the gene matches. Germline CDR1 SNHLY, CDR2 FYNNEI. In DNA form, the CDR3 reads TGTGCCAGCAGACAGGGGGTAGGCACTGAAGCTTTCTTT. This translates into CASRQGVGTEAFF.

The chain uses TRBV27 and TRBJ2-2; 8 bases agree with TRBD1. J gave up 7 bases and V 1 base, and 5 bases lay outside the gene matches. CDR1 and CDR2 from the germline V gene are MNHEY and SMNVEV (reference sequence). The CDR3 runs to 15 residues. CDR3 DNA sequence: TGTGCCAGCAGTTTATTCGACAGGGGAGGCGGGGAGCTGTTTTTT. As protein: CASSLFDRGGGELFF.

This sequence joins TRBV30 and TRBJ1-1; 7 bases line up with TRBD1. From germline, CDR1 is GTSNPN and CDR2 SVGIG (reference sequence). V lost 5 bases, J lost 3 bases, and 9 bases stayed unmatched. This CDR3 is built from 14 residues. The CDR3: CAWFRTGGDTEAFF. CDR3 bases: TGTGCCTGGTTTCGGACAGGAGGGGACACTGAAGCTTTCTTT.

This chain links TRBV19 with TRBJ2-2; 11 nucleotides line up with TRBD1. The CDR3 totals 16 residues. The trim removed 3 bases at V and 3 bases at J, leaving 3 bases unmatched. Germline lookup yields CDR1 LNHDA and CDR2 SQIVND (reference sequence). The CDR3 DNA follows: TGTGCCAGTAGTATGCGGACAGGGGGCCACACCGGGGAGCTGTTTTTT. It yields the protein CASSMRTGGHTGELFF.

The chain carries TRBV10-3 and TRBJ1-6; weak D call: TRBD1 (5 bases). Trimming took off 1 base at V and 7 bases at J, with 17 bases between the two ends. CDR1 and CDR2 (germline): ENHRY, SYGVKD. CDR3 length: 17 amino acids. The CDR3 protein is CAISEYAGRDMNSPLHF. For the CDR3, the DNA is TGTGCCATCAGTGAGTACGCAGGGCGAGATATGAATTCACCCCTCCACTTT.

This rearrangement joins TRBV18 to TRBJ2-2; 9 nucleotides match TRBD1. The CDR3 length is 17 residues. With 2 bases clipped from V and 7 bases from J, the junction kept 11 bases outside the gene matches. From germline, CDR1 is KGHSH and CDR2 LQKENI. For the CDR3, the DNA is TGTGCCAGCTCACCAAGGAACCCGGGACAGGGACACGGGGAGCTGTTTTTT. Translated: CASSPRNPGQGHGELFF.

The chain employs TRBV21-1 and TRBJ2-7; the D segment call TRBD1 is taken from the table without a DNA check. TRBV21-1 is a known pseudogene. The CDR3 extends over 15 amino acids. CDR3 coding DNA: TGTGCCAGCAGCAAAGTGGACAGGTCCTCCTACGAGCAGTACGTC. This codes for CASSKVDRSSYEQYV.

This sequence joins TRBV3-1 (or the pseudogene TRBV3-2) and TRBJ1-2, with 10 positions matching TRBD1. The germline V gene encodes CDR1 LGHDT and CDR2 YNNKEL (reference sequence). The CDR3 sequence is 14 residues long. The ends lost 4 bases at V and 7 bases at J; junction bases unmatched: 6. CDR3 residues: CASSRDRGNVGYTF. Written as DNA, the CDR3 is TGTGCCAGCAGCCGGGACAGGGGTAATGTTGGCTACACCTTC.

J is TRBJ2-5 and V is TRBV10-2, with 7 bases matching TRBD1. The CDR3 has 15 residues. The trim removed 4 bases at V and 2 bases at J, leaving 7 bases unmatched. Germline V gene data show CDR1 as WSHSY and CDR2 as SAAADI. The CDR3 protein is CASSAPGQVQETQYF. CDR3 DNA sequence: TGCGCCAGCAGTGCCCCAGGACAGGTTCAAGAGACCCAGTACTTC.

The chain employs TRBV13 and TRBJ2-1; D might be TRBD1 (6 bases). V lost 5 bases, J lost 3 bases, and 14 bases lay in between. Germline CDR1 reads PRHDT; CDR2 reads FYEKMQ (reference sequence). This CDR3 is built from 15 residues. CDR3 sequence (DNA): TGTGCCAGCAGCCGCCTGGACAGTCGCTACAATGAGCAGTTCTTC. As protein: CASSRLDSRYNEQFF.

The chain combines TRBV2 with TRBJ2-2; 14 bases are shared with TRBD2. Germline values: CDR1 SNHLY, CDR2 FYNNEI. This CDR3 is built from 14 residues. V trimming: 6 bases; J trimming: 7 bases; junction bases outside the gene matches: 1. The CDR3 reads CASRGTSGGGELFF. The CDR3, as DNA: TGTGCCAGCAGAGGGACTAGCGGGGGCGGGGAGCTGTTTTTT.

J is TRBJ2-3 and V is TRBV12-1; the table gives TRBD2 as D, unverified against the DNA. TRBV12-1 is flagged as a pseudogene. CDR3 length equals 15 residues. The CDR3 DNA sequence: TGTGCCAGCAGCTCACTAGCGGGGCAGGCAGATACGCAGTATTTT. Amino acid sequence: CASSSLAGQADTQYF.

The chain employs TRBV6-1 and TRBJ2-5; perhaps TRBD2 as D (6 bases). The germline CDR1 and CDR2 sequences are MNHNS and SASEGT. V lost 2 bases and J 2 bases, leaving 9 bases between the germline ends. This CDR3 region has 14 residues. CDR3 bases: TGTGCCAGCAGTGAACGGGGGAGGCAAGAGACCCAGTACTTC. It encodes CASSERGRQETQYF.

CDR3 in DNA: TGTGCCAGCCTTGCGGGCTCCTTCTATAATTCACCCCTCCACTTT. It specifies CASLAGSFYNSPLHF. This chain joins TRBV7-9 and TRBJ1-6; D not certain. Germline CDR1 and CDR2: SEHNR and FQNEAQ (reference sequence). CDR3 length equals 15 residues. Trimming pared 8 bases from V and 3 bases from J, leaving 14 bases between.

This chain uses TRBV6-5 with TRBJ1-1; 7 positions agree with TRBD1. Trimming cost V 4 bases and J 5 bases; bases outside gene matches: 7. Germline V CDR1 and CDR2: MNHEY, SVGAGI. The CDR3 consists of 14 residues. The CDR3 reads CASSFRTGRTEAFF. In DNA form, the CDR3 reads TGTGCCAGCAGTTTTCGGACAGGTAGAACTGAAGCTTTCTTT.

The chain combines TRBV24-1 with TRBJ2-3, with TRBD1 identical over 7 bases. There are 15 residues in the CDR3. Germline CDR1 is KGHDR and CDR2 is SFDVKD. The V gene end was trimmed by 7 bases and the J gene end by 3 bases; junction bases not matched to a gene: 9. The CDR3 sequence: CATSRRDRLTDTQYF. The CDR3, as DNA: TGTGCCACCAGCCGCCGGGACAGACTGACAGATACGCAGTATTTT.

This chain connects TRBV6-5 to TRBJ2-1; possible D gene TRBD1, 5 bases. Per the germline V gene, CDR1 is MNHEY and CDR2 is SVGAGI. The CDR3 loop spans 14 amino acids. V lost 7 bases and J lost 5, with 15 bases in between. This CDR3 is CASTLQGPNNEQFF. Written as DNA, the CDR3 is TGTGCCAGCACCCTGCAGGGTCCCAACAATGAGCAGTTCTTC.